Detailed here is one T cell receptor (beta chain). Its specificity is unknown. The CDR3 is 16 residues long. Trimming stripped 0 bases from V and 1 base from J, with 10 bases between. Germline V gene lookup returns CDR1 DFQATT and CDR2 SNEGSKA (reference sequence). The data derive from a study of identical twins. Findings of the study overall: Alpha sequences out of frame and shared by twins had excess low generation probability.

All donors were healthy, and all were Caucasian. cDNA molecules carried unique molecular identifiers, and template switching added a universal primer site. TCRdb recomputed calls from the 5' RACE reads with MiXCR, one row per CDR3 protein. The sample includes around 290,000 distinct CDR3 sequences, 8% to 9.5% seen only once; the top ten take 7% to 8.5%. This sample was also put to use in a study of yellow fever vaccine responses in identical twins. This second study says: The authors reported partly convergent, partly personalized vaccine responses in identical twins.

The source is a woman in her late teens or twenties in good health. Input material: CD8+ T cells sorted from blood. V usage is TRBV20-1 and J usage is TRBJ2-6, with D hard to call. The CDR3 coding sequence is TGCAGTGCTAGAGATACAACTAATTCTGGGGCCAACGTCCTGACTTTC. Translating it yields CSARDTTNSGANVLTF.